This T cell receptor beta chain comes out of a study of blood T cell repertoires in COVID-19. CDR1 SGHDT and CDR2 YYEEEE come from the germline V gene. This CDR3 region has 15 residues. The V segment lost 0 bases and the J segment 9 bases; nucleotides outside the gene matches: 6. This clone was recorded many times. Original analysis: How many nucleated cells were present was estimated from reference gene primer amplification. Clones were read by immunoSEQ multiplex PCR, and TCRdb kept only the in-frame ones, dropping some. V and J calls and clone size are as listed in that table; D and trimming were resolved from the DNA. The sample yields around 150,000 clones, roughly 93% seen once.

The chain joins TRBV5-6 to TRBJ1-6, with 7 bases identical to TRBD1. The sequence was collected from a man aged 18 to 30 with acute or convalescent COVID-19. Sequences were obtained from peripheral blood. This chain's CDR3 is CASSLADRESSPLHF. The CDR3 DNA reads TGTGCCAGCAGCTTGGCAGACAGGGAGTCTTCACCCCTCCACTTT. The whole variable domain, remainder taken from reference TRBV5-6 and TRBJ1-6, is DAGVTQSPTHLIKTRGQQVTLRCSPKSGHDTVSWYQQALGQGPQFIFQYYEEEERQRGNFPDRFSGHQFPNYSSELNVNALLLGDSALYLCASSLADRESSPLHFGNGTRLTVT.